This T cell receptor (beta chain) came from a study of cytomegalovirus exposure and HLA in healthy donors. Amplification used 60 Vbeta primers and 13 Jbeta primers. Clones were read by immunoSEQ multiplex PCR, and TCRdb kept only the in-frame ones, dropping some. The listing records 65,000 to 85,000 clones. Germline-derived CDR1 and CDR2 are MNHEY and SMNVEV (reference sequence). V gave up 6 bases and J gave up 4 bases; unmatched junction bases: 6. The CDR3 has 15 residues. The source is a female donor in good health and CMV-seropositive. The rearrangement joins TRBV27 to TRBJ2-3, with 11 nucleotides matching TRBD2. The sequenced sample consisted of PBMCs. The CDR3 DNA is TGTGCCAGCAGGATAGCGGGGGGGCTCGCAGATACGCAGTATTTT. As protein: CASRIAGGLADTQYF.